These 25 T cell receptor beta chains originate from one sample sequenced in a study of vaccination and CD4 T cells after COVID-19. Their specific antigens are unknown. The Oncomine TCR Beta short-read assay was what sequenced the DNA obtained from cultured CD4+ T cells. TCRdb redid the calling of the PCR reads with MiXCR, one entry per CDR3 protein. Of 10,000 to 12,000 distinct CDR3 sequences in the sample, roughly half were seen once. Treatment reported: roughly ten-day PBMC culture with coronavirus spike peptide pools or control peptides (ViraFEST assay). Sequenced: CD4+ T cells from blood, cultured in vitro. These receptors were collected from a human donor who had recovered from COVID-19.

The rearrangement joins TRBV24-1 to TRBJ2-5, with 9 bases fitting TRBD2. Germline CDR1 and CDR2: KGHDR and SFDVKD. With 7 bases clipped from V and 5 bases from J, the junction kept 13 bases outside the gene matches. The CDR3 loop spans 16 amino acids. The CDR3 region has the DNA TGTGCCACCAGAGCATCATCGGGCGGGAGGGGCGAGACCCAGTACTTC. Protein: CATRASSGGRGETQYF.

V gene TRBV7-8 combines with J gene TRBJ1-4; D gene uncertain. Per germline, CDR1 SGHVS and CDR2 FQNEAQ. V lost 3 bases, J lost 5 bases, and 10 bases lay in between. CDR3 size: 14 residues. CDR3 nucleotides: TGTGCCAGCAGCTTCGATCAGACAAATGAAAAACTGTTTTTT. Translated: CASSFDQTNEKLFF.

The chain links TRBV24-1 to TRBJ1-2, with D hard to call. The CDR3 is 13 residues long. Germline CDR1 is KGHDR and CDR2 is SFDVKD. V shed 5 bases and J shed 0 bases, with 6 bases lying between them. The chain's CDR3 is CATSASSNYGYTF. The CDR3 DNA sequence: TGTGCCACCAGTGCATCTTCTAACTATGGCTACACCTTC.

The chain is built from TRBV20-1 and TRBJ1-2; maybe TRBD1 (5 bases). V shed 1 base and J shed 2 bases, with 8 bases lying between them. The CDR3 is made up of 13 amino acids. The germline V gene encodes CDR1 DFQATT and CDR2 SNEGSKA (reference sequence). In nucleotides, the CDR3 is TGCAGTGCTAGAGCAGGGAGAAACTATGGCTACACCTTC. Translating gives CSARAGRNYGYTF.

The V gene is TRBV7-2, the J gene TRBJ2-3; 8 bases align to TRBD2. Germline CDR1 SGHTA, CDR2 FQGNSA. V lost 4 bases to trimming and J lost 0 bases; unmatched junction nucleotides: 12. This CDR3 has 18 residues. This CDR3 reads CASSYNGPVAGSTDTQYF. In nucleotides, the CDR3 is TGTGCCAGCAGCTATAATGGCCCTGTAGCGGGAAGCACAGATACGCAGTATTTT.

This CDR3 is CASEGRADNEQFF. The CDR3 nucleotides read TGTGCCAGCGAGGGGCGGGCGGACAATGAGCAGTTCTTC. V and J are TRBV6-1 and TRBJ2-1; the D call may be TRBD1 or TRBD2 (5 bases each). Germline CDR1 reads MNHNS; CDR2 reads SASEGT. Trimming pared 8 bases from V and 5 bases from J, leaving 13 bases between. The CDR3 has 13 residues.

The chain has TRBV27 and TRBJ2-3; D perhaps matches TRBD1 (6 bases). CDR1 is MNHEY, CDR2 SMNVEV, per germline (reference sequence). This CDR3 comprises 14 residues. V was cut by 8 bases and J by 0 bases, with 12 bases left in between. In DNA form, the CDR3 reads TGTGCCAGCGGACAGATTGATAGCACAGATACGCAGTATTTT. Amino acid sequence: CASGQIDSTDTQYF.

The rearrangement links TRBV18 to TRBJ2-1; D is undetermined. V was pared by 1 base and J by 9 bases, with 7 bases between. Germline V gene data show CDR1 as KGHSH and CDR2 as LQKENI. The CDR3 runs to 12 residues. The chain's CDR3 is CASSPRFSEQFF. The DNA for the CDR3 is TGTGCCAGCTCACCACGTTTCTCTGAGCAGTTCTTC.

The chain joins TRBV15 to TRBJ1-5, with 7 positions matching TRBD1. This CDR3 region has 15 residues. Trimming removed 0 bases from V and 7 bases from J; junction bases left unmatched: 6. Germline CDR1 is LNHNV and CDR2 is YYDKDF (reference sequence). CDR3 loop: CATSRDSGGKQPQHF. The CDR3 DNA reads as TGTGCCACCAGCAGAGACTCAGGGGGTAAGCAGCCCCAGCATTTT. Looking up the rest from reference TRBV15 and TRBJ1-5 gives the full variable domain: DAMVIQNPRYQVTQFGKPVTLSCSQTLNHNVMYWYQQKSSQAPKLLFHYYDKDFNNEADTPDNFQSRRPNTSFCFLDIRSPGLGDTAMYLCATSRDSGGKQPQHFGDGTRLSIL.

Concerning this clonotype itself: Compared with germline, one end of the junction differs, possibly owing to a read error. V is TRBV7-6 and J is TRBJ1-1; D may be TRBD1 (6 bases). Per the germline V gene, CDR1 is SGHVS and CDR2 is FNYEAQ. CDR3 length equals 13 residues. CDR3 DNA sequence: TGTGCCAGCACCTTACAGGGGAACACTGAAGCTTTCTTT. Translated, it gives CASTLQGNTEAFF.

The V and J genes are TRBV20-1 and TRBJ2-7, with D unresolved. The CDR3 sequence is 13 residues long. Germline V gene lookup returns CDR1 DFQATT and CDR2 SNEGSKA (reference sequence). Trimming stripped 5 bases from V and 0 bases from J, with 11 bases between. The CDR3 region has the DNA TGCAGTGCTCCCGTCGCGAGCTCCTACGAGCAGTACTTC. As protein: CSAPVASSYEQYF.

The genes are TRBV7-2 and TRBJ2-7; the D gene could be TRBD1 or TRBD2 (5 bases each). Trimming removed 6 bases from V and 9 bases from J, with 18 bases in between. CDR1 is SGHTA, CDR2 FQGNSA, per germline. CDR3 length: 13 residues. The DNA of the CDR3 is TGTGCCAGCAGTTCCCGAGGGGCTCTCGGGCAGTACTTC. This codes for CASSSRGALGQYF.

This clonotype has more than one count but fewer than ten. The V gene is TRBV4-2, the J gene TRBJ2-3, with D possibly TRBD1 on 5 matching bases. Deletions cut 1 base from V and 3 bases from J, with 11 bases between. The length of the CDR3 is 15 residues. CDR1 and CDR2 (germline): LGHNA, YNFKEQ. CDR3 sequence: CASSQVAGLTDTQYF. CDR3 coding DNA: TGTGCCAGCAGCCAAGTAGCAGGGTTGACAGATACGCAGTATTTT.

The gene calls are TRBV6-2 or TRBV6-3 and TRBJ2-2; D may be TRBD2 (7 bases). The length of the CDR3 is 14 residues. Trimming removed 6 bases at V and 5 bases at J, with 13 bases between. Germline V lookup: CDR1 MNHEY, CDR2 SVGEGT. The CDR3 nucleotides are TGTGCCAGCAGACAGGGAGGGTCTACCGGGGAGCTGTTTTTT. This encodes CASRQGGSTGELFF.

The chain employs TRBV28 and TRBJ2-7; no reliable D call. The germline V gene encodes CDR1 MDHEN and CDR2 SYDVKM. The CDR3 consists of 14 residues. V dropped 7 bases and J dropped 1 base, with 14 bases sitting between them. CDR3 DNA sequence: TGTGCCAGCATGACCTATTACAAGTCCTACGAGCAGTACTTC. Residues: CASMTYYKSYEQYF.

The DNA of the CDR3 is TGCAGTGCTATTATACAGGGTTACCAAGAGACCCAGTACTTC. Amino acid sequence: CSAIIQGYQETQYF. The V gene is TRBV20-1, the J gene TRBJ2-5, with D maybe TRBD1 (6 bases). This CDR3 has 14 residues. CDR1 and CDR2 from the germline V gene are DFQATT and SNEGSKA (reference sequence). Trimming left V 4 bases short and J 0 bases short, with 12 bases between.

The chain recombines TRBV19 with TRBJ2-3, with 13 nucleotides matching TRBD2. V trimming: 7 bases; J trimming: 6 bases; junction bases outside the gene matches: 13. The germline V gene has CDR1 LNHDA and CDR2 SQIVND (reference sequence). This CDR3 has 17 amino acids. As DNA, the CDR3 is TGTGCCAGTACCCCTGGGACTAGCGGGGAGGGCAGGGATACGCAGTATTTT. This encodes CASTPGTSGEGRDTQYF.

Sample share makes this clonotype medium-sized. V and J are TRBV6-1 and TRBJ1-6; the match to TRBD1 covers 9 bases. The CDR3 totals 16 residues. CDR1 and CDR2 (germline): MNHNS, SASEGT. Losses at the gene ends were 2 bases for V and 7 bases for J; bases not matched to a gene: 6. Here the CDR3 reads CASSESIGQGNSPLHF. The CDR3 DNA follows: TGTGCCAGCAGTGAATCCATTGGACAGGGGAATTCACCCCTCCACTTT.

This clonotype was counted a few times. The chain combines TRBV19 with TRBJ1-1, with TRBD1 identical over 9 bases. Germline lookup yields CDR1 LNHDA and CDR2 SQIVND (reference sequence). Trimming removed 4 bases from V and 9 bases from J; junction bases left unmatched: 6. The CDR3 contains 13 residues. The CDR3 here is CASSRDRASQAFF. For the CDR3, the DNA is TGTGCCAGTAGTAGGGACAGGGCGTCACAAGCTTTCTTT.

About this clonotype itself: A much larger clone differs by one base, so this may be a read error. The CDR3: CASSPAGTYERYF. In DNA form, the CDR3 reads TGTGCCAGCTCACCAGCCGGAACCTACGAGCGGTACTTC. The chain recombines TRBV18 with TRBJ2-7; D remains unclear. The CDR3 is 13 residues long. The germline CDR1 and CDR2 sequences are KGHSH and LQKENI.

V and J are TRBV7-9 and TRBJ2-7; no clear D. Germline-derived CDR1 and CDR2 are SEHNR and FQNEAQ (reference sequence). The CDR3 has 14 amino acids. Trimming shortened V by 1 base and J by 3 bases, and 10 bases separated the two germline ends. The CDR3 DNA reads as TGTGCCAGCAGCTTAGACGGCGTCAGCTACGAGCAGTACTTC. Translation: CASSLDGVSYEQYF. Full variable domain (remainder filled in from reference TRBV7-9 and TRBJ2-7): DTGVSQNPRHKITKRGQNVTFRCDPISEHNRLYWYRQTLGQGPEFLTYFQNEAQLEKSRLLSDRFSAERPKGSFSTLEIQRTEQGDSAMYLCASSLDGVSYEQYFGPGTRLTVT.

V is TRBV6-5 and J is TRBJ1-2; a possible D gene is TRBD1 (6 bases). The CDR3 sequence is 13 residues long. CDR1 is MNHEY, CDR2 SVGAGI, per germline. Trimming removed 0 bases at V and 7 bases at J, with 9 bases between. The CDR3 bases are TGTGCCAGCAGTTACTCGATAGGGGGTGGCTACACCTTC. It encodes CASSYSIGGGYTF.

The gene calls are TRBV24-1 and TRBJ1-1; 12 nucleotides agree with TRBD1. Per the germline V gene, CDR1 is KGHDR and CDR2 is SFDVKD. The V segment lost 3 bases and the J segment 3 bases; nucleotides outside the gene matches: 1. The CDR3 extends over 15 amino acids. CDR3 nucleotide sequence: TGTGCCACCAGTGATGGGGACAGGGGGCACACTGAAGCTTTCTTT. This gives the protein CATSDGDRGHTEAFF.

This chain links TRBV18 with TRBJ1-2; D may be TRBD1 (6 bases). Germline values: CDR1 KGHSH, CDR2 LQKENI. This CDR3 is 15 amino acids long. V shed 3 bases and J shed 3 bases, with 14 bases lying between them. This chain's CDR3 is CASSPTGQGHYGYTF. CDR3 bases: TGTGCCAGCTCACCTACAGGGCAGGGTCACTATGGCTACACCTTC.

This clonotype has more than one count but fewer than ten. This chain joins TRBV7-8 and TRBJ1-5; no reliable D call. Germline CDR1 reads SGHVS; CDR2 reads FQNEAQ. Deletions cut 0 bases from V and 6 bases from J, with 3 bases between. This CDR3 has 12 residues. CDR3 loop: CASSLAGQPQHF. CDR3 bases: TGTGCCAGCAGCTTAGCGGGTCAGCCCCAGCATTTT.